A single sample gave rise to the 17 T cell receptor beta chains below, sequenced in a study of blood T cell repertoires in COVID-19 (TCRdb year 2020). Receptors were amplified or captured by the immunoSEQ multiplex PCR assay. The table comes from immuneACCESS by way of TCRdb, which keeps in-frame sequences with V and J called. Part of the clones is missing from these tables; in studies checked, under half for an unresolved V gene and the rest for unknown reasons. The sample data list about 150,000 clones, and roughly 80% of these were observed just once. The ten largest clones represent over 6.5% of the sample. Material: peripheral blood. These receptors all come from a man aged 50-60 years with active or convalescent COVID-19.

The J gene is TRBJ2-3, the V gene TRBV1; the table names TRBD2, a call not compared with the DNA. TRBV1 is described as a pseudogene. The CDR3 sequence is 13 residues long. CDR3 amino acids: CTTKPEDTDTQYF. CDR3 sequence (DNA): TGCACCACCAAGCCGGAGGACACAGATACGCAGTATTTT.

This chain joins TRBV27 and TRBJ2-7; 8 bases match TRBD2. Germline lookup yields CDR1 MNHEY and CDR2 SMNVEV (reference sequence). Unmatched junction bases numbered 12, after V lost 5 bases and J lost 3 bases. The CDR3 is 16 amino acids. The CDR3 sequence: CASSPRQLAGSYEQYF. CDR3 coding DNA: TGTGCCAGCAGTCCCCGTCAGCTAGCGGGCAGCTACGAGCAGTACTTC.

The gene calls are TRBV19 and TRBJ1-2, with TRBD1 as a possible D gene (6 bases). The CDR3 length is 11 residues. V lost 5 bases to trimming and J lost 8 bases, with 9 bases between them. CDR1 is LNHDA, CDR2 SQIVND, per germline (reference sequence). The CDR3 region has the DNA TGTGCCAGTAGTTGGACAGAAGGCTACACCTTC. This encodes CASSWTEGYTF.

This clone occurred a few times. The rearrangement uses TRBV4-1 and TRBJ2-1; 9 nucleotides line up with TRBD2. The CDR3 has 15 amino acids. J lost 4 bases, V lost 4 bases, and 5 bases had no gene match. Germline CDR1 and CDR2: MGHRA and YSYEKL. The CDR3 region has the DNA TGCGCCAGCAGCCGAGTAGCGGGGGTTTACAATGAGCAGTTCTTC. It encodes CASSRVAGVYNEQFF.

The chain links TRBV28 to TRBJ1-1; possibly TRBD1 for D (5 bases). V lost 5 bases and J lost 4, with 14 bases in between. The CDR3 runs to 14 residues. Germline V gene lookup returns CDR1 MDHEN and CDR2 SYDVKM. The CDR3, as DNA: TGTGCCAGCAGTATGACAGACCAAGGCACTGAAGCTTTCTTT. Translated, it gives CASSMTDQGTEAFF.

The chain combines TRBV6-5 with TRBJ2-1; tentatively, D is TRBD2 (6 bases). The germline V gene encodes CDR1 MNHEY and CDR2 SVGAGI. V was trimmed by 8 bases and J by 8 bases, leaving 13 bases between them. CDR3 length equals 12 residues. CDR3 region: CASRGYGDEQFF. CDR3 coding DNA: TGTGCCAGCCGGGGGTATGGGGATGAGCAGTTCTTC.

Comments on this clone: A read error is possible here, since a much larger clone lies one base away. CDR3 amino acids: CASSSLAADTQYF. The CDR3 DNA reads TGTGCCAGCAGTTCACTAGCGGCAGATACGCAGTATTTT. V is TRBV27 and J is TRBJ2-3; 8 nucleotides line up with TRBD2. Germline V gene data show CDR1 as MNHEY and CDR2 as SMNVEV (reference sequence). J lost 4 bases, V lost 4 bases, and 1 base had no gene match. The CDR3 has 13 residues.

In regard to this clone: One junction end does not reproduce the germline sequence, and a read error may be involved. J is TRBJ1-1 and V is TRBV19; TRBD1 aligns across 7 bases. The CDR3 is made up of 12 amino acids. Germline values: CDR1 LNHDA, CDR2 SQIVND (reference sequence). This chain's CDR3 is CASNLETGRGVF. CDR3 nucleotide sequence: TGTGCCAGTAATCTCGAGACAGGGAGAGGCGTGTTT.

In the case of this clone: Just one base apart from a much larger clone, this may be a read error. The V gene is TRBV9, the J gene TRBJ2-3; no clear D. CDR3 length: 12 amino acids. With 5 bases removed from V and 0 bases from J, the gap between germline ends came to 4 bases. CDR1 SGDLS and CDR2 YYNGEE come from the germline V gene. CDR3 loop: CASSYSTDTQYF. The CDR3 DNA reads TGTGCCAGCAGTTATAGCACAGATACGCAGTATTTT. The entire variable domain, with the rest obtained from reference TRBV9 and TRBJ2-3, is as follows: DSGVTQTPKHLITATGQRVTLRCSPRSGDLSVYWYQQSLDQGLQFLIQYYNGEERAKGNILERFSAQQFPDLHSELNLSSLELGDSALYFCASSYSTDTQYFGPGTRLTVL.

The CDR3 is CASISSGVDNEQFF. The CDR3 DNA sequence: TGTGCCAGCATCTCTAGCGGAGTTGACAATGAGCAGTTCTTC. J is TRBJ2-1 and V is TRBV28; 7 positions agree with TRBD2. The CDR3 consists of 14 residues. Germline V gives CDR1 MDHEN, CDR2 SYDVKM. The ends lost 7 bases at V and 5 bases at J; junction bases unmatched: 8.

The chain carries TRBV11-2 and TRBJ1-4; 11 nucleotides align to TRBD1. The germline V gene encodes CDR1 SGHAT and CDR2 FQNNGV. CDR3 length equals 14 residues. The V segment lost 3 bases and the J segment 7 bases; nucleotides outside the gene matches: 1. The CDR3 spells CASSLGTGGEKLFF. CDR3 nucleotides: TGTGCCAGCAGCTTGGGGACAGGGGGTGAAAAACTGTTTTTT.

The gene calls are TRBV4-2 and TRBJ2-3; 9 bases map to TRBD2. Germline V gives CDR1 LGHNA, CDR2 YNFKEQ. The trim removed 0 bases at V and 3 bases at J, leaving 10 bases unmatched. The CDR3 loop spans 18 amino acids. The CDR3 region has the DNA TGTGCCAGCAGCCAAGATAAACTAGGGCTAGCGGGAACAGATACGCAGTATTTT. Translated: CASSQDKLGLAGTDTQYF.

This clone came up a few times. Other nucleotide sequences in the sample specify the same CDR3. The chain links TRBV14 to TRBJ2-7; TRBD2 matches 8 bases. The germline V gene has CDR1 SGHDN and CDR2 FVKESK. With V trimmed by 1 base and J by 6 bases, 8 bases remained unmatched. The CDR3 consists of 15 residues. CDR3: CASSQVSSGRSEQYF. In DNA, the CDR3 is TGTGCCAGCAGCCAAGTGAGCAGCGGGAGATCCGAGCAGTACTTC.

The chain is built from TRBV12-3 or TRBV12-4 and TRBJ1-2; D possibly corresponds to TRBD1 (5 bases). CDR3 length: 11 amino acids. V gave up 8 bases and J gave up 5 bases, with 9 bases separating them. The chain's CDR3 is CASGASYGYTF. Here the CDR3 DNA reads TGTGCCAGCGGGGCCTCGTATGGCTACACCTTC.

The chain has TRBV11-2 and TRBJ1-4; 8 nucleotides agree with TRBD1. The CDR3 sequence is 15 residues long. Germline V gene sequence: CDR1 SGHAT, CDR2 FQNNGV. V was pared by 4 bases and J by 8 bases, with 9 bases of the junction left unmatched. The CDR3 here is CASSSTGDLKEKLFF. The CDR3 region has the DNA TGTGCCAGCAGCTCGACAGGGGATTTGAAGGAAAAACTGTTTTTT.

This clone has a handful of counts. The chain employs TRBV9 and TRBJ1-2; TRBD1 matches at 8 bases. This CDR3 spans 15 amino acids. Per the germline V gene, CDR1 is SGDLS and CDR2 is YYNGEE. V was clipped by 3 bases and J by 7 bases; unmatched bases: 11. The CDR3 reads CASSGDRGSQVGYTF. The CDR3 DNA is TGTGCCAGCAGCGGAGACAGGGGTTCCCAGGTTGGCTACACCTTC.

CDR3 loop: CASSVDRNQPQHF. CDR3 nucleotides: TGTGCCAGCAGTGTGGACAGAAATCAGCCCCAGCATTTT. The rearrangement joins TRBV2 to TRBJ1-5; weak D call: TRBD1 (6 bases). CDR1 is SNHLY, CDR2 FYNNEI, per germline. The length of the CDR3 is 13 residues. Trimming took off 4 bases at V and 4 bases at J, with 8 bases between the two ends.